The entry below gives a single T cell receptor beta chain sequence along with its context. This sample stems from a study of T cell changes during pregnancy in multiple sclerosis. Only in-frame clones appear in the TCRdb table, and some are missing; sequencing was by immunoSEQ multiplex PCR. This table holds over 20,000 clones, 85% to 90% found once. V shed 7 bases, J shed 7 bases, and the junction held 10 bases outside the gene matches. The CDR3 covers 14 residues. CDR1 LNHDA and CDR2 SQIVND come from the germline V gene (reference sequence). This receptor was taken from a female donor with multiple sclerosis, enrolled in a pregnancy study. Here the sequenced sample was CD8+ T cells from peripheral blood mononuclear cells, taken before pregnancy. The chain joins TRBV19 to TRBJ1-2, with TRBD1 matching 9 bases. The CDR3 DNA reads as TGTGCCAGTATCCGGACAGGGGAAGTTGGTGGCTACACCTTC. This codes for CASIRTGEVGGYTF.